The clone carrying this T cell receptor beta chain was observed at least ten times. The target antigen is unknown. The data derive from a study of T cell clonality in common variable immunodeficiency. General study findings and limits: What drives increased CVID clonality needs T cell subpopulation sequencing.

Measured with immunoSEQ multiplex PCR; TCRdb has only the in-frame clones, and not every one. The sample was found to contain roughly 38,000 clones, and every one recurs. This sequence was found in a person aged 18 to 75 in good health. The sequenced material came from peripheral blood mononuclear cells.

The part of the CDR3 DNA that was read is TGCGCCAGCAGGATACAGGGAGAGGAGACC. Its protein is CASRIQGEET. In full, the CDR3 reads CASRIQGEETQYF. The rearrangement links TRBV5-1 to TRBJ2-5; tentative D call: TRBD1 (6 bases). The read comes to an end 3 residues before the CDR3 does, leaving the germline J gene to fill in the end. The length of the CDR3 is 13 residues. The germline CDR1 and CDR2 sequences are SGHRS and YFSETQ. With 5 bases removed from V and 5 bases from J, the gap between germline ends came to 13 bases.